In this sample, the clone carrying this T cell receptor (beta chain) turned up many times. These data are taken from a study of regulatory T cells in long-lasting Graves disease. Study at large: Freshly diagnosed Graves' patients had used antithyroid drugs for under 3 months.

Trimming shortened V by 6 bases and J by 5 bases, and 13 bases separated the two germline ends. This CDR3 has 12 residues. Germline CDR1 reads DFQATT; CDR2 reads SNEGSKA (reference sequence). Sample time point: newly diagnosed GD, antithyroid drugs for less than 3 months. Generation of the TCR library employed RNA extracted from PBMCs. HTBI primers from iRepertoire and Arm-PCR of CDR3 regions yielded the TCR beta libraries. TCRdb re-called the multiplex PCR reads with MiXCR, one entry per CDR3 protein. The repertoire holds 600,000 to 650,000 distinct CDR3 sequences, with 16% as singletons. The sample was also reused in another study, on T cells in Graves' hyperthyroidism and ophthalmopathy. Per that study: Patients were excluded for uncontrolled infection, other autoimmune disease, pregnancy or lactation. On the basis of clinical symptoms, serum thyroxine and TRAb, thyroid ultrasound and orbital computed tomography, diagnoses were made. In the first-round RT-PCR of the TCR CDR3, the HTBI primer set was used.

The chain recombines TRBV20-1 with TRBJ2-5; D is possibly TRBD1 (6 bases). This TCR came from a woman in her 30s with Graves disease. The sequences come from peripheral blood mononuclear cells (PBMCs), collected at new diagnosis, from a patient treated with antithyroid drugs. Here the CDR3 reads CSARPGGETQYF. The DNA of the CDR3 is TGCAGTGCCCGACCTGGGGGCGAGACCCAGTACTTC.